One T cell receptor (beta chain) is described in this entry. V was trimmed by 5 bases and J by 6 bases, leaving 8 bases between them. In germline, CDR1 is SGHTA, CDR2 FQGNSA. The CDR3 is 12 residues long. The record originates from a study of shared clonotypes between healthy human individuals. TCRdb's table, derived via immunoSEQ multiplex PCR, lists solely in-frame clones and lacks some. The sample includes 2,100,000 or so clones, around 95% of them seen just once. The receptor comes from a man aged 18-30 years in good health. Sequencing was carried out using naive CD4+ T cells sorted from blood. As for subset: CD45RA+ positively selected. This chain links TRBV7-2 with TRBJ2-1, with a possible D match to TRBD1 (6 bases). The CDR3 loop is CASSRQVNEQFF. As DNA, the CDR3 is TGTGCCAGCAGCAGACAGGTCAATGAGCAGTTCTTC.